Presented here are 3 T cell receptor beta chains from one specimen sequenced in a study of blood T cells in healthy people across ages. Primers used in a second PCR of roughly 6 to 11 cycles were a sample-barcoded 5' primer and a J-beta primer mix. TCRdb redid the calling of the 5' RACE reads with MiXCR, one entry per CDR3 protein. The sample lists roughly 1,700,000 distinct CDR3 sequences; roughly 27% were seen once. Sequencing was performed on blood. These receptors originate from a woman in her thirties in good health.

This clonotype was observed at least ten times. This sequence joins TRBV12-5 and TRBJ2-3; a possible D gene is TRBD2 (6 bases). The germline V gene has CDR1 LGHNT and CDR2 FRNRAP. The CDR3 has 15 amino acids. Trimming removed 8 bases from V and 2 bases from J, with 17 bases in between. The CDR3 coding sequence is TGTGCTAGTTCCGCCGGGACTGTCTACACAGATACGCAGTATTTT. Residues: CASSAGTVYTDTQYF.

The chain uses TRBV6-1 and TRBJ2-4; D remains ambiguous. The J call may be faulty, since TRBJ2-7 better matches the DNA end. CDR3 length equals 15 residues. In germline, CDR1 is MNHNS, CDR2 SASEGT. The DNA for the CDR3 is TGTGCCAGCAGTGAAGGTAAAACGGGCACCTGCGAGCAGTACTTC. This gives the protein CASSEGKTGTCEQYF.

The sample holds a few counts of this clonotype. V gene TRBV7-9 combines with J gene TRBJ2-7; D assignment may be TRBD1 or TRBD2 (6 bases each). V lost 1 base and J lost 3, with 10 bases in between. Germline CDR1 and CDR2: SEHNR and FQNEAQ (reference sequence). This CDR3 is 14 amino acids long. The CDR3 spells CASSLEEGGYEQYF. The CDR3 region has the DNA TGTGCCAGCAGCTTAGAAGAGGGGGGCTACGAGCAGTACTTC.